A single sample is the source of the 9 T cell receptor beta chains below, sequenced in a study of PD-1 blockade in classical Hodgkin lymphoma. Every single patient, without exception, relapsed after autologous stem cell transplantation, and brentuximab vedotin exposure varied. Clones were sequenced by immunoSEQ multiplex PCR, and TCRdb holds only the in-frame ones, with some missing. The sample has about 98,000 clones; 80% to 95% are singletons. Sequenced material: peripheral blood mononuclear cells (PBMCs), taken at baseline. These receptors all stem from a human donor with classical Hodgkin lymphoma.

In DNA, the CDR3 is TGTGCCAGCAGTTACTCCCCTGATACGCAGTATTTT. Translated: CASSYSPDTQYF. The chain is built from TRBV6-5 and TRBJ2-3; D is undetermined. The CDR3 consists of 12 residues. The germline gives CDR1 MNHEY, CDR2 SVGAGI. Trimming stripped 0 bases from V and 6 bases from J, with 4 bases between.

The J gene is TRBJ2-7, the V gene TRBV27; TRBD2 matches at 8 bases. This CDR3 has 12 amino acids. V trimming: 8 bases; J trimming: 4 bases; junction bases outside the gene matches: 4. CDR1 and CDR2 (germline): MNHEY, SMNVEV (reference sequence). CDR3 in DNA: TGTGCCAGCCGCCGGGGGGGATACGAGCAGTACTTC. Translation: CASRRGGYEQYF.

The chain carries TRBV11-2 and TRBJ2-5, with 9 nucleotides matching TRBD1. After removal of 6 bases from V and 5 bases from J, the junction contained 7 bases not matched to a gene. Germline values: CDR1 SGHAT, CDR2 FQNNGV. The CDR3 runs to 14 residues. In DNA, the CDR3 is TGTGCCAGCAGGGTAACAGGGGGCGGTGAGACCCAGTACTTC. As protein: CASRVTGGGETQYF.

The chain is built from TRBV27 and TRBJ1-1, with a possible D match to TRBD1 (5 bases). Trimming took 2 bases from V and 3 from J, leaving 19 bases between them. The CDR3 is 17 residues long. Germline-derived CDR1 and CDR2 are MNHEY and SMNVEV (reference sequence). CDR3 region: CASSLLGAPLRDTEAFF. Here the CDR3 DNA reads TGTGCCAGCAGTTTACTCGGGGCCCCCCTGAGGGACACTGAAGCTTTCTTT.

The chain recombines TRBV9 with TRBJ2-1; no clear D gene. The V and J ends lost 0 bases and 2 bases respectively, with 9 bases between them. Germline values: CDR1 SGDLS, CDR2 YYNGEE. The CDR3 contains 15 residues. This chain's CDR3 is CASSVASVPYNEQFF. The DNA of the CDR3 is TGTGCCAGCAGCGTAGCTTCGGTCCCCTACAATGAGCAGTTCTTC.

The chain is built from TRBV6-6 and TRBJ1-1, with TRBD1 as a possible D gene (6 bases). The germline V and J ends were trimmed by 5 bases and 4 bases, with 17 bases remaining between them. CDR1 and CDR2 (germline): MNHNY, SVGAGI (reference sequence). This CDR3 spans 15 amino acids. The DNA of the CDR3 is TGTGCCAGCAGTGCCCGTGATAGGGGGTCCACTGAAGCTTTCTTT. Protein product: CASSARDRGSTEAFF.

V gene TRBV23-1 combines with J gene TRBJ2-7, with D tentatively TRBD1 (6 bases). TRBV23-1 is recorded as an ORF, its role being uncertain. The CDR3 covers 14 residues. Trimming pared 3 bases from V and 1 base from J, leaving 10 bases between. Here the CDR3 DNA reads TGCGCCAGCAGTCACAGGGGTCGATCCTACGAGCAGTACTTC. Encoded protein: CASSHRGRSYEQYF.

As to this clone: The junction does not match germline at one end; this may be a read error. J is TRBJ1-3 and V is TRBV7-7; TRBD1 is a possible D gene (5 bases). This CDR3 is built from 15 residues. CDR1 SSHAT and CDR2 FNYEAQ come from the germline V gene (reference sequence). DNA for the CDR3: TGTGCTAGCAGCTCTTCTGCGGACACTAGAAACACCATATATTTT. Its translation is CASSSSADTRNTIYF.

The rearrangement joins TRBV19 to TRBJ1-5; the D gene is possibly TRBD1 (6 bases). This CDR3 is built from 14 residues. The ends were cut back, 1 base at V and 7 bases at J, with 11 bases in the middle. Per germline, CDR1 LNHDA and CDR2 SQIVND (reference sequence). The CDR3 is CASSIGGGRQPQHF. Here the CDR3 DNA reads TGTGCCAGTAGTATAGGAGGGGGACGGCAGCCCCAGCATTTT. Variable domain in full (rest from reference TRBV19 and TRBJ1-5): DGGITQSPKYLFRKEGQNVTLSCEQNLNHDAMYWYRQDPGQGLRLIYYSQIVNDFQKGDIAEGYSVSREKKESFPLTVTSAQKNPTAFYLCASSIGGGRQPQHFGDGTRLSIL.